This T cell receptor (beta chain) was sequenced during a study of shared clonotypes between healthy human individuals. Trimming removed 5 bases from V and 1 base from J, with 14 bases in between. Germline V gene sequence: CDR1 MDHEN, CDR2 SYDVKM. This CDR3 has 15 residues. Profiled with immunoSEQ multiplex PCR; TCRdb holds only in-frame clones, not every one. This table has 2 million to 2.5 million clones, 92% appearing once. The receptor was derived from a man in his late teens or twenties in good health. Some clones in this sample may be carry-over from other donors' samples. This rearrangement joins TRBV28 to TRBJ2-5, with a tentative D call TRBD2 (6 bases). What was sequenced was naive CD4+ T cells from PBMCs. Subset described: CD45RA+ positively selected. CDR3 residues: CASSPPMGGQETQYF. DNA for the CDR3: TGTGCCAGCAGTCCCCCCATGGGAGGCCAAGAGACCCAGTACTTC.